The 5 T cell receptor beta chains below all came from one sample that was sequenced in a study of T cells in localized non-small cell lung cancer. The protocol was immunoSEQ multiplex PCR, while the TCRdb copy is restricted to in-frame clones and leaves out a portion. Among roughly 71,000 clones listed, 80% to 90% were seen once. This material consisted of peripheral blood, taken before any cancer treatment. All receptors come from a male donor at least 60 years old with stage III squamous cell lung carcinoma.

This sequence joins TRBV27 and TRBJ2-5; D possibly corresponds to TRBD2 (6 bases). Trimming cost V 1 base and J 5 bases, with 14 bases left between them. The CDR3 has 15 amino acids. Germline values: CDR1 MNHEY, CDR2 SMNVEV (reference sequence). The CDR3: CASSLFRGSGETQYF. The CDR3 bases are TGTGCCAGCAGTTTATTCCGGGGGTCCGGGGAGACCCAGTACTTC.

The chain carries TRBV6-5 and TRBJ2-5; tentatively, D is TRBD1 (6 bases). This CDR3 spans 14 amino acids. Between the trimmed V and J ends, which lost 4 bases and 5 bases, there was a span of 14 bases. From germline, CDR1 is MNHEY and CDR2 SVGAGI. The DNA of the CDR3 is TGTGCCAGCAGTTCCGGGACACCAAGGGAGACCCAGTACTTC. Amino acid sequence: CASSSGTPRETQYF.

The rearrangement joins TRBV7-9 to TRBJ1-1; possible D gene TRBD1, 6 bases. Trimming took 2 bases from V and 7 from J, leaving 11 bases between them. CDR1 SEHNR and CDR2 FQNEAQ come from the germline V gene (reference sequence). This CDR3 has 13 residues. CDR3 in amino acids: CASSLLSGVEAFF. DNA for the CDR3: TGTGCCAGCAGCTTACTTTCAGGGGTTGAAGCTTTCTTT. The full variable domain, completed using reference TRBV7-9 and TRBJ1-1, is DTGVSQNPRHKITKRGQNVTFRCDPISEHNRLYWYRQTLGQGPEFLTYFQNEAQLEKSRLLSDRFSAERPKGSFSTLEIQRTEQGDSAMYLCASSLLSGVEAFFGQGTRLTVV.

In nucleotides, the CDR3 is TGTGCCAGCAGCCCCAGAGGGGAAAGCTCCTACGAGCAGTACGTC. The encoded protein is CASSPRGESSYEQYV. This chain uses TRBV5-6 with TRBJ2-7, with D possibly being TRBD1 or TRBD2 (5 bases each). The CDR3 is 15 amino acids. V was pared by 4 bases and J by 0 bases, with 14 bases between. Germline CDR1 is SGHDT and CDR2 is YYEEEE.

This clone was detected only once. This chain links TRBV28 with TRBJ1-4; no clear D gene. CDR3 length: 14 amino acids. Germline V gives CDR1 MDHEN, CDR2 SYDVKM. V was trimmed by 6 bases and J by 2 bases, leaving 10 bases between them. The CDR3 region has the DNA TGTGCCAGCAGAACTGCCCCGACTAATGAAAAACTGTTTTTT. This codes for CASRTAPTNEKLFF. Combining the CDR3 with reference TRBV28 and TRBJ1-4 gives the whole variable domain DVKVTQSSRYLVKRTGEKVFLECVQDMDHENMFWYRQDPGLGLRLIYFSYDVKMKEKGDIPEGYSVSREKKERFSLILESASTNQTSMYLCASRTAPTNEKLFFGSGTQLSVL.